This T cell receptor (beta chain) appears in the sequencing data of a study of T cell repertoires in cytomegalovirus infection. The wider study: Public TCR beta signatures marked donors with CMV infection and the matching HLA.

General study points: People with CMV and the relevant HLA were identified by cumulative public TCR beta family frequency. HLA-C-restricted CMV-specific TCR beta clonotypes were dominant in the ex vivo response.

This clonotype was detected only a few times. Its antigen is currently unknown. The germline V gene encodes CDR1 DFQATT and CDR2 SNEGSKA (reference sequence). With 6 bases clipped from V and 5 bases from J, the junction kept 18 bases outside the gene matches. The CDR3 is 16 residues long. TCRdb reprocessed the reads via MiXCR and lists one record per CDR3 protein. The table records over 150,000 distinct CDR3 sequences, about an eighth of them present only once. Sequenced input: PBMCs. This receptor was obtained from a human donor in good health (CMV status not recorded). Some clones in this sample may be carry-over from other donors' samples. The rearrangement uses TRBV20-1 and TRBJ1-2; the match to TRBD1 covers 7 bases. The DNA of the CDR3 is TGCAGTGCCCGAGGTGGGACAGTTGGTACGCGTTATGGCTACACCTTC. Protein product: CSARGGTVGTRYGYTF.